This T cell receptor beta chain was sequenced during a study of cytomegalovirus exposure and HLA in healthy donors. Overall study findings and caveats: Confirmation was obtained in vitro that a few CMV-associated chains are specific for CMV antigens.

Turning to this clone: What it recognizes is unknown.

TCRdb keeps only in-frame clones here, not all; method: immunoSEQ multiplex PCR. Here the sample spans 100,000 to 150,000 clones, almost 90% being singletons. The sample was PBMCs. This clonotype originated in a man aged 30-40 years in good health and CMV-seronegative.

CDR3 coding DNA: TGTGCCAGCAGCTTAGTTGGCCCTCGTGGCAATCAGCCCCAGCATTTT. Amino acid sequence: CASSLVGPRGNQPQHF. The rearrangement uses TRBV7-9 and TRBJ1-5, with unresolved D. In germline, CDR1 is SEHNR, CDR2 FQNEAQ (reference sequence). The V end lost 1 base, the J end lost 2 bases, and 12 bases lay between the germline ends. The CDR3 has 16 amino acids.